This T cell receptor beta chain is drawn from a study of T cells in Graves' hyperthyroidism and ophthalmopathy. Whole-study findings and limits: Researchers report that a 13 V-J model separated ophthalmopathy from stable hyperthyroidism.

Diagnosing involved the use of clinical symptoms, serum thyroxine and TRAb, thyroid ultrasound and orbital computed tomography. RNA transcripts yielded amplified TCR beta CDR3 regions. First-round RT-PCR of the TCR CDR3 relied on the HTBI primer set. TCRdb processed the multiplex PCR reads anew with MiXCR; each CDR3 protein has one entry. The data contain 500,000 to 550,000 distinct CDR3 sequences, about a fifth of them seen just once; the ten biggest clones take up 26%. From germline, CDR1 is MNHNS and CDR2 SASEGT. V was clipped by 3 bases and J by 3 bases, with 9 bases between them. The CDR3 runs 13 residues. In the case of this clonotype: The antigen remains undetermined.

This TCR was recovered from a man between 18 and 35 years old with Graves' hyperthyroidism. This chain joins TRBV6-1 and TRBJ2-7; a weak D match, TRBD2 (5 bases). Material: blood. The CDR3: CASSERVYYEQYF. As DNA, the CDR3 is TGTGCCAGCAGTGAGCGGGTATACTACGAGCAGTACTTC.